Reported below is one T cell receptor (beta chain). This specimen comes from a study of blood T cell repertoires in COVID-19. The repertoire was sequenced with immunoSEQ multiplex PCR; TCRdb's copy has only in-frame clones and lacks some. The sample yields about 56,000 clones, nearly 90% seen once. The CDR3 is made up of 13 amino acids. Looked up from germline, CDR1 is SGHRS and CDR2 is YFSETQ. V shed 5 bases and J 8 bases; nucleotides not matched to a gene: 4. The sequenced sample consisted of peripheral blood. The rearrangement links TRBV5-1 to TRBJ1-6, with 7 bases lining up with TRBD1. The TCR was taken from an older woman with COVID-19, enrolled during active disease. The CDR3 sequence: CASRVRGDSPLHF. In nucleotides, the CDR3 is TGCGCCAGCAGGGTCAGGGGGGATTCACCCCTCCACTTT. Together with reference TRBV5-1 and TRBJ1-6, the CDR3 gives the full variable domain: KAGVTQTPRYLIKTRGQQVTLSCSPISGHRSVSWYQQTPGQGLQFLFEYFSETQRNKGNFPGRFSGRQFSNSRSEMNVSTLELGDSALYLCASRVRGDSPLHFGNGTRLTVT.